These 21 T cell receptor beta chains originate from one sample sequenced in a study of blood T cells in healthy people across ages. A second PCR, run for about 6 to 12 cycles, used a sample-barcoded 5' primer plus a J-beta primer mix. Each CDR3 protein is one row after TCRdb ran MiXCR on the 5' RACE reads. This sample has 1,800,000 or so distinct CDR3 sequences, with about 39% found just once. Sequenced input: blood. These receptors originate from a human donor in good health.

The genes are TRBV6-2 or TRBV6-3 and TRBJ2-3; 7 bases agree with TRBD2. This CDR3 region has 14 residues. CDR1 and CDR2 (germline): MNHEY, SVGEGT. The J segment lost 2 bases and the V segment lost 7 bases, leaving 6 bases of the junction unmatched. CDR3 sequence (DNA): TGTGCCAGCATGGGGAGGGGTCCCACAGATACGCAGTATTTT. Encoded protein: CASMGRGPTDTQYF.

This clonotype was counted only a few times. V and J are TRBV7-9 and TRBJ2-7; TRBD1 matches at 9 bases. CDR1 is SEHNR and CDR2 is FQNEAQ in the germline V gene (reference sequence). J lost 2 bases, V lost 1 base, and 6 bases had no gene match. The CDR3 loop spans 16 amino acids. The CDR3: CASSLDSRDRAYEQYF. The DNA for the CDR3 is TGTGCCAGCAGCTTAGACTCGCGGGACAGGGCCTACGAGCAGTACTTC.

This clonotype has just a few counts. CDR3 coding DNA: TGTGCCTGGACCCCCGGGTCTAACTATGGCTACACCTTC. It yields the protein CAWTPGSNYGYTF. This chain uses TRBV30 with TRBJ1-2; no definite D call. CDR1 GTSNPN and CDR2 SVGIG come from the germline V gene (reference sequence). Trimming pared 4 bases from V and 0 bases from J, leaving 9 bases between. The CDR3 has 13 amino acids.

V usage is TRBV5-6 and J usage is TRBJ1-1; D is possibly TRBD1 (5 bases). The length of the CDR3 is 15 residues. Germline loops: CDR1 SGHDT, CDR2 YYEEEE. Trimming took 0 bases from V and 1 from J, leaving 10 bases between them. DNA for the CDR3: TGTGCCAGCAGCTTGGAGGTCGGGGCGAACACTGAAGCTTTCTTT. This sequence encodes CASSLEVGANTEAFF.

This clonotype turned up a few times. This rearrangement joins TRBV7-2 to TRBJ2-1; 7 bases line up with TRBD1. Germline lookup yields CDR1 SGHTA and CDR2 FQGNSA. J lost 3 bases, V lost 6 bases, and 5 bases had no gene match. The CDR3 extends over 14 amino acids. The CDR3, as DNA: TGTGCCAGCAGTCCGGGACAGTTCTACAATGAGCAGTTCTTC. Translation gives CASSPGQFYNEQFF.

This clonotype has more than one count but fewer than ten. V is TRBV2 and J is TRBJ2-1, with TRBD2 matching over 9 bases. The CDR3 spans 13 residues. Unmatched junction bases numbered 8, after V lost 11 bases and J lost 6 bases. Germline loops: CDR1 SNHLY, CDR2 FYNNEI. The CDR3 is CAAGTSRSNEQFF. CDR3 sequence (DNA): TGTGCCGCAGGGACTAGCCGATCCAATGAGCAGTTCTTC.

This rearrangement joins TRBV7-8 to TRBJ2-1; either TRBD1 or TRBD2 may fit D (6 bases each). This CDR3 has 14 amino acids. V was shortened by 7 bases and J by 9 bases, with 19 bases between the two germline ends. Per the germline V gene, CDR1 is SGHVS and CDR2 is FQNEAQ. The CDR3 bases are TGTGCCAGCACGTGGGGTAGGGGGGCCGTTGAGCAGTTCTTC. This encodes CASTWGRGAVEQFF.

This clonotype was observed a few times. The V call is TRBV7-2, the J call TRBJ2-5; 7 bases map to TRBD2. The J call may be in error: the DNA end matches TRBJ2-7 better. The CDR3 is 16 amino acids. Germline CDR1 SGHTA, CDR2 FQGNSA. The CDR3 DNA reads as TGTGCCAGCAGCTTTGGGGGGGGGAGGCAGACCTACGAGCAGTACTTC. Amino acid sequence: CASSFGGGRQTYEQYF.

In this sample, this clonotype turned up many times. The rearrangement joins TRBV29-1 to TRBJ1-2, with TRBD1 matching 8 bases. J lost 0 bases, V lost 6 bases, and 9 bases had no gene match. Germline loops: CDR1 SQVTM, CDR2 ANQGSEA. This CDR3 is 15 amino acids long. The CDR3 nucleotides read TGCAGCGTGGAGGTGTGGACAGGGCCTAACTATGGCTACACCTTC. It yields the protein CSVEVWTGPNYGYTF.

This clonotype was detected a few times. The CDR3 nucleotides read TGTGCCAGCAGCCTCGGGACTTCGACCCAGTACTTC. Encoded protein: CASSLGTSTQYF. V and J are TRBV13 and TRBJ2-7, with a weak D call TRBD2 (6 bases). The last part of the DNA fits TRBJ2-5 better; the J call may be wrong. The CDR3 is 12 residues long. In germline, CDR1 is PRHDT, CDR2 FYEKMQ (reference sequence).

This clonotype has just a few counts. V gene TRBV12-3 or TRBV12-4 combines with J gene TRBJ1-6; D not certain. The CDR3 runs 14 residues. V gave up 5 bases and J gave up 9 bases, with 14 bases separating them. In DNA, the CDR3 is TGTGCCAGCAGTCTCGAATTAGCCAGTTCACCCCTCCACTTT. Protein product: CASSLELASSPLHF.

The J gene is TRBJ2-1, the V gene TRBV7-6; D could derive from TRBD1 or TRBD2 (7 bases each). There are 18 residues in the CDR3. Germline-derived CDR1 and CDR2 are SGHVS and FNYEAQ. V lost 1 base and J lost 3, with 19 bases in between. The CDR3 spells CASSLGSRGRADYNEQFF. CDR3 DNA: TGTGCCAGCAGCTTAGGCTCCAGGGGGAGGGCTGACTACAATGAGCAGTTCTTC.

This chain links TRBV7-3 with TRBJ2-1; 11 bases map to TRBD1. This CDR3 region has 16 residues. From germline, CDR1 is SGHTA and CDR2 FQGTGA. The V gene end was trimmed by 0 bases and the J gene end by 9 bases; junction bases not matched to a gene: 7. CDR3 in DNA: TGTGCCAGCAGCTTAACTCGGGACAGGGGGAGGGTTGAGCAGTTCTTC. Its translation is CASSLTRDRGRVEQFF.

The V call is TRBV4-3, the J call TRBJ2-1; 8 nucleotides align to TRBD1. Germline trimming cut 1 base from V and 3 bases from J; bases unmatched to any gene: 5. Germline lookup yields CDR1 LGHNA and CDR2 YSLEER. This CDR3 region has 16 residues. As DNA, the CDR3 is TGCGCCAGCAGCCAAGGGGGGACAGGTAACTACAATGAGCAGTTCTTC. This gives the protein CASSQGGTGNYNEQFF.

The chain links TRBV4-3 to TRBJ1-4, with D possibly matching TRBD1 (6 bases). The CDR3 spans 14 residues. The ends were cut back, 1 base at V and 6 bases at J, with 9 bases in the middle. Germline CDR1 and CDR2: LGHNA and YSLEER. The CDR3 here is CASSQAGGYEKLFF. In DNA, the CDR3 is TGCGCCAGCAGCCAAGCCGGGGGCTATGAAAAACTGTTTTTT.

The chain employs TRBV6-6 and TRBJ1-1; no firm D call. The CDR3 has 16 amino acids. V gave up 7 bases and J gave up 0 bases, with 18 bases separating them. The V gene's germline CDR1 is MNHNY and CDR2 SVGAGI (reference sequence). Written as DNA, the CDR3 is TGTGCCAGCACTCTGCTAGGGAATCGGATGAACACTGAAGCTTTCTTT. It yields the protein CASTLLGNRMNTEAFF.

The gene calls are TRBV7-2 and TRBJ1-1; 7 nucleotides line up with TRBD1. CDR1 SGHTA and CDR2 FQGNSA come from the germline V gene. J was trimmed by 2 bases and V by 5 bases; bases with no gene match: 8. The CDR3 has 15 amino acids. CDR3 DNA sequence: TGTGCCAGCAGCGCGGCCGGGACAGCTAACACTGAAGCTTTCTTT. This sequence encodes CASSAAGTANTEAFF.

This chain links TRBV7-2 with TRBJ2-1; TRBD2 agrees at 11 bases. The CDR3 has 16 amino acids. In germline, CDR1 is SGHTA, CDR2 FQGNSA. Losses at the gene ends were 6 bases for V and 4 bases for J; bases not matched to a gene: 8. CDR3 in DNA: TGTGCCAGCAGTCGACTAGCGGGACGACGATACAATGAGCAGTTCTTC. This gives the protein CASSRLAGRRYNEQFF.

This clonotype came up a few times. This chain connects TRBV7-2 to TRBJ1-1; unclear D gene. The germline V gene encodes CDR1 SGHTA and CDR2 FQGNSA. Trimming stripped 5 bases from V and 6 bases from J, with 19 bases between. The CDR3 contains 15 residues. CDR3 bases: TGTGCCAGCAGCCGCACAGCGGTTGAGGGCTCTGAAGCTTTCTTT. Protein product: CASSRTAVEGSEAFF. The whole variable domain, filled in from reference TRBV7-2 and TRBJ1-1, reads GAGVSQSPSNKVTEKGKDVELRCDPISGHTALYWYRQSLGQGLEFLIYFQGNSAPDKSGLPSDRFSAERTGGSVSTLTIQRTQQEDSAVYLCASSRTAVEGSEAFFGQGTRLTVV.

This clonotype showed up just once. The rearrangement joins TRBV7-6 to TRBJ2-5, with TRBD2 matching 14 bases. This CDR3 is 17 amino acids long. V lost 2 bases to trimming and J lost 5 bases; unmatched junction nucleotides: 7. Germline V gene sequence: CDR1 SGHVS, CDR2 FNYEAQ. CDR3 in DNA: TGTGCCAGCAGCTTATCCGGACTAGCGGGGGGCCTGGAGACCCAGTACTTC. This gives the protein CASSLSGLAGGLETQYF.

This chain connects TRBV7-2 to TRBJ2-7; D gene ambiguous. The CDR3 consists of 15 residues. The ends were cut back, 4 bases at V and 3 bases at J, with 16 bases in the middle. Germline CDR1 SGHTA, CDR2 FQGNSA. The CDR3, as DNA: TGTGCCAGCAGCTCGGATACCGGGCCCTACTACGAGCAGTACTTC. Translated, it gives CASSSDTGPYYEQYF.